A single sample gave rise to the 16 T cell receptor beta chains below, sequenced in a study of blood T cells in healthy people across ages. Through a sample-barcoded 5' primer and a J-beta primer mix, a second PCR was run for about 6 to 11 cycles. MiXCR, applied by TCRdb to the 5' RACE reads, yields one record per CDR3 protein. This sample has around 1,500,000 distinct CDR3 sequences; about 30% occur once, and the top ten carry 7.7%. Sequences were obtained from blood. The source of these receptors is a woman aged 25 to 45 in good health.

There are a few counts of this clonotype. The chain recombines TRBV13 with TRBJ2-4, with D possibly TRBD1 on 5 matching bases. The CDR3 has 16 residues. The germline V gene has CDR1 PRHDT and CDR2 FYEKMQ (reference sequence). Trimming took 4 bases from V and 0 from J, leaving 13 bases between them. For the CDR3, the DNA is TGTGCCAGCAGCTCCCTAGACAGATTAGCCAAAAACATTCAGTACTTC. This encodes CASSSLDRLAKNIQYF. Full variable domain (outside the CDR3, taken from reference TRBV13 and TRBJ2-4): AAGVIQSPRHLIKEKRETATLKCYPIPRHDTVYWYQQGPGQDPQFLISFYEKMQSDKGSIPDRFSAQQFSDYHSELNMSSLELGDSALYFCASSSLDRLAKNIQYFGAGTRLSVL.

This clonotype was detected a few times. This rearrangement joins TRBV29-1 to TRBJ1-2; 8 nucleotides match TRBD1. V shed 0 bases, J shed 4 bases, and the junction held 7 bases outside the gene matches. The germline CDR1 and CDR2 sequences are SQVTM and ANQGSEA. This CDR3 comprises 15 residues. The CDR3, as DNA: TGCAGCGTTGAAGACATGACAGGGGCGGGCTATGGCTACACCTTC. Residues: CSVEDMTGAGYGYTF.

A word on this clonotype: This may arise from a read error, as a much more abundant clone is one base away. The rearrangement joins TRBV7-2 to TRBJ2-7; D remains ambiguous. Per the germline V gene, CDR1 is SGHTA and CDR2 is FQGNSA. The V gene lost 10 bases and the J gene lost 3 bases, with 16 bases spanning the gap. The CDR3 spans 13 residues. The CDR3 reads CANSLPANYEQYF. DNA for the CDR3: TGTGCCAACAGTCTTCCGGCGAACTACGAGCAGTACTTC.

On this clonotype: Sequence at one end of the junction differs from germline and may be a read error. V usage is TRBV29-1 and J usage is TRBJ2-7; D is perhaps TRBD1 or TRBD2 (5 bases each). This CDR3 has 14 amino acids. In germline, CDR1 is SQVTM, CDR2 ANQGSEA. The CDR3 nucleotides are TGCAGCGTAGAAGGGGCCGGGGCGTACTACGAGCAGTACTTC. Encoded protein: CSVEGAGAYYEQYF.

A few counts support this clonotype. J is TRBJ1-5 and V is TRBV6-2 or TRBV6-3; D call uncertain. This CDR3 is 17 amino acids long. The V gene's germline CDR1 is MNHEY and CDR2 SVGEGT. Trimming removed 2 bases from V and 2 bases from J, with 16 bases in between. CDR3 nucleotide sequence: TGTGCCAGCAGTTACGCCTACGGAAGTAAGGGCAATCAGCCCCAGCATTTT. It specifies CASSYAYGSKGNQPQHF.

This clonotype was seen a handful of times. The V call is TRBV20-1, the J call TRBJ1-2; 8 bases align to TRBD1. Looked up from germline, CDR1 is DFQATT and CDR2 is SNEGSKA (reference sequence). The CDR3 spans 15 residues. The junction had 10 bases not matched to a gene; V was cut back by 1 base and J by 6 bases. The CDR3, as DNA: TGCAGTGCTAGAGTTGCAGGGGGCGCCGGGGATGGCTACACCTTC. It is translated as CSARVAGGAGDGYTF.

The table lists this clonotype with many counts. The chain joins TRBV12-3 or TRBV12-4 to TRBJ2-5, with a weak D call TRBD1 (6 bases). Trimming shortened V by 4 bases and J by 2 bases, and 14 bases separated the two germline ends. The CDR3 contains 15 residues. The CDR3 nucleotides are TGTGCCAGCAGTTCACAGGGATGGGGGCAAGAGACCCAGTACTTC. Residues: CASSSQGWGQETQYF.

The table lists this clonotype with a few counts. The chain combines TRBV21-1 with TRBJ2-1; TRBD1 was called by the table and not checked on the DNA. TRBV21-1 is classified as a pseudogene. This CDR3 has 17 amino acids. The DNA of the CDR3 is TGTGCCAGCAACGAAGGGGTATCACGGGGGGGTCACAATGAGCAGTTCTTC. Translation: CASNEGVSRGGHNEQFF.

This chain connects TRBV3-1 to TRBJ2-3; D gene ambiguous. Germline values: CDR1 LGHDT, CDR2 YNNKEL (reference sequence). CDR3 length: 13 amino acids. V was cut by 1 base and J by 6 bases, with 8 bases left in between. Here the CDR3 reads CASSQGGFDTQYF. The CDR3 DNA reads TGTGCCAGCAGCCAAGGAGGTTTCGATACGCAGTATTTT.

This clonotype was observed many times. This rearrangement joins TRBV29-1 to TRBJ2-7, with D perhaps assigned TRBD1 or TRBD2 (5 bases each). The CDR3 is 14 amino acids. Germline V gives CDR1 SQVTM, CDR2 ANQGSEA. The germline V and J ends were trimmed by 4 bases and 3 bases, with 16 bases remaining between them. The CDR3 spells CSVVSAGSVYEQYF. The CDR3 DNA sequence: TGCAGCGTTGTCTCGGCAGGGAGTGTCTACGAGCAGTACTTC.

In regard to this clonotype: One end of the junction is discordant with germline, which a read error may explain. The chain is built from TRBV7-8 and TRBJ2-1, with TRBD2 identical over 11 bases. The CDR3 loop spans 15 amino acids. The germline CDR1 and CDR2 sequences are SGHVS and FQNEAQ. This CDR3 is CSSSSLAGGSNEQFF. CDR3 sequence (DNA): TGTTCCAGCAGCTCGCTAGCGGGAGGATCGAATGAGCAGTTCTTC.

Comments on this clonotype: A much bigger clone sits one base away, suggesting this may be a read error. The J gene is TRBJ2-7, the V gene TRBV15, with a tentative D call TRBD1 (6 bases). Germline loops: CDR1 LNHNV, CDR2 YYDKDF (reference sequence). V gave up 5 bases and J gave up 8 bases, with 19 bases separating them. This CDR3 is built from 14 residues. Written as DNA, the CDR3 is TGTGCCACCAGCGCACAGGGATTCCTACGCAAGCAGTACTTC. Amino acid sequence: CATSAQGFLRKQYF.

As for this clonotype: This may arise from a read error, as a much more abundant clone is one base away. The J gene is TRBJ1-2, the V gene TRBV5-5, with a weak D call TRBD1 (6 bases). The germline V gene encodes CDR1 SGHKS and CDR2 YYEKEE (reference sequence). The CDR3 is 12 residues long. CDR3 DNA: TGTACCAGCAGCTGGACAGACGACGGCTACACCTTC. Its translation is CTSSWTDDGYTF.

This clonotype was detected ten times or more. This chain connects TRBV2 to TRBJ2-1; tentative D call: TRBD1 (5 bases). Trimming removed 8 bases from V and 8 bases from J, with 16 bases in between. From germline, CDR1 is SNHLY and CDR2 FYNNEI. The CDR3 contains 13 residues. The CDR3 is CASARQGIDEQFF. CDR3 bases: TGTGCCAGCGCACGCCAGGGTATCGATGAGCAGTTCTTC.

This clonotype appeared a few times. The V and J genes are TRBV2 and TRBJ2-1, with D possibly being TRBD2 (6 bases). The germline V and J ends were trimmed by 4 bases and 13 bases, with 17 bases remaining between them. This CDR3 contains 13 residues. CDR1 and CDR2 (germline): SNHLY, FYNNEI. CDR3 coding DNA: TGTGCCAGCAGTGGGGTCGCGGGGAAACAACAGTTCTTC. This encodes CASSGVAGKQQFF. The full variable domain, rest sourced from reference TRBV2 and TRBJ2-1, is EPEVTQTPSHQVTQMGQEVILRCVPISNHLYFYWYRQILGQKVEFLVSFYNNEISEKSEIFDDQFSVERPDGSNFTLKIRSTKLEDSAMYFCASSGVAGKQQFFGPGTRLTVL.

The chain has TRBV12-3 or TRBV12-4 and TRBJ2-1, with 8 positions matching TRBD2. This CDR3 has 16 amino acids. The V and J ends lost 6 bases and 0 bases, in that order; junction bases with no gene match: 7. CDR3 nucleotides: TGTGCCAGCAGCAATAGCGGGACTCGCTCCTACAATGAGCAGTTCTTC. Encoded protein: CASSNSGTRSYNEQFF.